The text below deals with one T cell receptor beta chain. CDR1 is SGDLS and CDR2 is YYNGEE in the germline V gene. The trim removed 4 bases at V and 0 bases at J, leaving 9 bases unmatched. The CDR3 is made up of 18 amino acids. The age range of participants was about 18 to 95 years, with residence in some 25 US areas. Cohorts were based on clinical histories the participants reported. The entry originates in a study of blood T cell repertoires in COVID-19. Across the whole study: PBMCs, B-cell-depleted T cells, or T cells were the source of the cDNA or gDNA that made up the material.

The authors' processing: Nucleated cell number was recorded as an estimate derived from reference gene primer amplification. Only in-frame clones appear in the TCRdb table, and some are missing; sequencing was by immunoSEQ multiplex PCR. Clone size and V and J calls were adopted from that table, with D and trimming inferred from the DNA. Of 250,000 to 300,000 clones in the sample, roughly 91% were seen once. The source material was PBMCs or T cells enriched from blood (not recorded which). This TCR was sampled from a woman in her thirties or forties with acute COVID-19. The chain joins TRBV9 to TRBJ2-1, with TRBD1 matching over 11 bases. As DNA, the CDR3 is TGTGCCAGCAGCCCGGACAGGGGGCTGCCCTCCTCCTACAATGAGCAGTTCTTC. It yields the protein CASSPDRGLPSSYNEQFF.